Each of the 18 T cell receptor beta chains below was sequenced from the same sample in a study of T cell repertoires in cytomegalovirus infection. TCRdb independently ran MiXCR on the reads; one entry per CDR3 protein. The sample has over 200,000 distinct CDR3 sequences, about an eighth seen once. Sequencing was done on a sample of PBMCs. Receptors were obtained from a human donor in good health (CMV status not recorded). Some clones in this sample may be carry-over from other donors' samples.

This clonotype was seen ten or more times. V and J are TRBV2 and TRBJ2-3, with 11 bases matching TRBD2. The J segment lost 5 bases and the V segment lost 6 bases, leaving 7 bases of the junction unmatched. The germline gives CDR1 SNHLY, CDR2 FYNNEI. CDR3 size: 15 residues. The CDR3 region is CASRRTSGWEDTQYF. In DNA form, the CDR3 reads TGTGCCAGCAGAAGGACTAGCGGGTGGGAAGATACGCAGTATTTT.

The chain couples TRBV19 to TRBJ2-1; TRBD2 matches 10 bases. This CDR3 comprises 15 residues. Germline lookup yields CDR1 LNHDA and CDR2 SQIVND (reference sequence). J was trimmed by 0 bases and V by 6 bases; bases with no gene match: 2. The CDR3 sequence: CASRLAGFSYNEQFF. The CDR3 bases are TGTGCCAGTAGACTAGCGGGATTCTCCTACAATGAGCAGTTCTTC. The complete variable domain, with remaining parts taken from reference TRBV19 and TRBJ2-1, reads DGGITQSPKYLFRKEGQNVTLSCEQNLNHDAMYWYRQDPGQGLRLIYYSQIVNDFQKGDIAEGYSVSREKKESFPLTVTSAQKNPTAFYLCASRLAGFSYNEQFFGPGTRLTVL.

V gene TRBV20-1 combines with J gene TRBJ1-5; D is unclear. From germline, CDR1 is DFQATT and CDR2 SNEGSKA (reference sequence). The CDR3 covers 16 residues. The germline V and J ends were trimmed by 3 bases and 6 bases, with 21 bases remaining between them. The CDR3 is CSARTRGGSGSQPQHF. CDR3 bases: TGCAGTGCTAGGACCCGGGGTGGGAGTGGGAGTCAGCCCCAGCATTTT.

A note on this clonotype: A read error may be the cause here, since a much bigger clone is one base away. The chain is built from TRBV20-1 and TRBJ2-7; D could derive from TRBD1 or TRBD2 (6 bases each). The germline CDR1 and CDR2 sequences are DFQATT and SNEGSKA (reference sequence). The CDR3 has 15 residues. The germline V and J ends were trimmed by 4 bases and 6 bases, with 22 bases remaining between them. CDR3 nucleotides: TGCAGTGCTATCCCTGACAGGAGGGATTTCTCCGAGCAGTACTTC. Translating gives CSAIPDRRDFSEQYF.

This clonotype came up a few times. The chain combines TRBV3-1 with TRBJ2-2; perhaps TRBD1 as D (5 bases). CDR1 LGHDT and CDR2 YNNKEL come from the germline V gene (reference sequence). CDR3 length: 17 residues. Trimming shortened V by 0 bases and J by 0 bases, and 11 bases separated the two germline ends. The CDR3 nucleotides are TGTGCCAGCAGCCAAGATCTTCAGGGCACGAACACCGGGGAGCTGTTTTTT. Translated, it gives CASSQDLQGTNTGELFF.

This clonotype was seen more than once but under ten times. V and J are TRBV3-1 and TRBJ1-1; maybe TRBD1 (5 bases). The CDR3 contains 13 residues. With 3 bases removed from V and 5 bases from J, the gap between germline ends came to 10 bases. In germline, CDR1 is LGHDT, CDR2 YNNKEL (reference sequence). CDR3 in DNA: TGTGCCAGCAGCCAGCTCGGGGGAACTGAAGCTTTCTTT. Its translation is CASSQLGGTEAFF. The whole variable domain, remainder taken from reference TRBV3-1 and TRBJ1-1, is DTAVSQTPKYLVTQMGNDKSIKCEQNLGHDTMYWYKQDSKKFLKIMFSYNNKELIINETVPNRFSPKSPDKAHLNLHINSLELGDSAVYFCASSQLGGTEAFFGQGTRLTVV.

Many counts were recorded for this clonotype. The chain joins TRBV29-1 to TRBJ1-2, with TRBD1 matching 9 bases. Trimming removed 6 bases from V and 6 bases from J; junction bases left unmatched: 2. CDR1 is SQVTM, CDR2 ANQGSEA, per germline. This CDR3 contains 11 residues. The CDR3 spells CSVQGADGYTF. In DNA, the CDR3 is TGCAGCGTACAGGGGGCTGATGGCTACACCTTC.

At least ten counts were recorded for this clonotype. The CDR3 reads CASSQELTGGGDEKLFF. Written as DNA, the CDR3 is TGTGCCAGCAGCCAAGAATTGACAGGGGGGGGAGATGAAAAACTGTTTTTT. This sequence joins TRBV4-2 and TRBJ1-4; 9 bases match TRBD1. Unmatched junction bases numbered 8, after V lost 0 bases and J lost 6 bases. Germline CDR1 is LGHNA and CDR2 is YNFKEQ. The CDR3 sequence is 17 residues long.

This chain uses TRBV30 with TRBJ2-5; TRBD1 aligns across 7 bases. Germline V gene lookup returns CDR1 GTSNPN and CDR2 SVGIG (reference sequence). The trim removed 2 bases at V and 1 base at J, leaving 4 bases unmatched. The length of the CDR3 is 14 residues. The CDR3 region is CAWSPDRVQETQYF. CDR3 DNA sequence: TGTGCCTGGAGTCCCGACAGGGTCCAAGAGACCCAGTACTTC.

This clonotype was recorded a few times. The V and J genes are TRBV7-6 and TRBJ2-5; possible D gene TRBD2, 7 bases. The germline CDR1 and CDR2 sequences are SGHVS and FNYEAQ. Trimming removed 0 bases from V and 4 bases from J, with 12 bases in between. The length of the CDR3 is 15 residues. The CDR3 nucleotides read TGTGCCAGCAGCTTAGCGGGGGGGCGTCGAGAGACCCAGTACTTC. Amino acid sequence: CASSLAGGRRETQYF. The full variable domain, rest sourced from reference TRBV7-6 and TRBJ2-5, is GAGVSQSPRYKVTKRGQDVALRCDPISGHVSLYWYRQALGQGPEFLTYFNYEAQQDKSGLPNDRFSAERPEGSISTLTIQRTEQRDSAMYRCASSLAGGRRETQYFGPGTRLLVL.

In this sample, this clonotype turned up many times. The chain uses TRBV15 and TRBJ1-6, with a possible D match to TRBD1 (6 bases). The CDR3 is made up of 16 amino acids. The V and J ends lost 1 base and 3 bases respectively, with 10 bases between them. Germline lookup yields CDR1 LNHNV and CDR2 YYDKDF (reference sequence). The CDR3 DNA is TGTGCCACCAGCAGAGCTCAGGGGATCTATAATTCACCCCTCCACTTT. Encoded protein: CATSRAQGIYNSPLHF.

The chain joins TRBV4-3 to TRBJ2-2; 8 bases are shared with TRBD1. The CDR3 covers 14 residues. The V segment lost 6 bases and the J segment 3 bases; nucleotides outside the gene matches: 3. Germline-derived CDR1 and CDR2 are LGHNA and YSLEER. The CDR3 coding sequence is TGCGCCAGCAGGGGACAGGCGCACACCGGGGAGCTGTTTTTT. Translation: CASRGQAHTGELFF.

This clonotype was observed at least ten times. This rearrangement joins TRBV7-6 to TRBJ2-1; 12 bases align to TRBD2. The CDR3 totals 17 residues. With V trimmed by 2 bases and J by 6 bases, 8 bases remained unmatched. Germline V CDR1 and CDR2: SGHVS, FNYEAQ. This CDR3 is CASSLLRTSGTSNEQFF. CDR3 sequence (DNA): TGTGCCAGCAGCTTACTAAGGACTAGCGGGACTTCCAATGAGCAGTTCTTC.

This clonotype has more than one count but fewer than ten. The rearrangement joins TRBV20-1 to TRBJ2-5; 10 nucleotides line up with TRBD2. V was clipped by 6 bases and J by 5 bases; unmatched bases: 12. The germline V gene has CDR1 DFQATT and CDR2 SNEGSKA (reference sequence). CDR3 length equals 15 residues. The chain's CDR3 is CSAKAGGWTRETQYF. In DNA form, the CDR3 reads TGCAGTGCGAAAGCGGGAGGGTGGACGCGGGAGACCCAGTACTTC.

Ten or more counts support this clonotype. The chain links TRBV7-2 to TRBJ2-7, with 15 bases matching TRBD2. The CDR3 has 18 residues. From germline, CDR1 is SGHTA and CDR2 FQGNSA. The junction had 7 bases not matched to a gene; V was cut back by 4 bases and J by 0 bases. The CDR3, as DNA: TGTGCCAGCAGCTCGGGACTAGCGGGGGGCCTTAGCTCCTACGAGCAGTACTTC. It yields the protein CASSSGLAGGLSSYEQYF.

Note on this clonotype: A read error may account for a junction end that differs from germline. This chain links TRBV19 with TRBJ2-1, with 8 bases that match TRBD1. The CDR3 spans 13 residues. The germline CDR1 and CDR2 sequences are LNHDA and SQIVND (reference sequence). The CDR3 DNA reads as TGTGCCACAGTAAGGACAGGGAACAATGAGCAGTGCTTC. This codes for CATVRTGNNEQCF.

This clonotype was observed at least ten times. The chain recombines TRBV12-3 or TRBV12-4 with TRBJ2-1; D may match TRBD1 or TRBD2 (6 bases each). This CDR3 is 14 amino acids long. Trimming left V 6 bases short and J 2 bases short, with 11 bases between. CDR3 in DNA: TGTGCCAGCAGCTCGCGGGACACCTACAATGAGCAGTTCTTC. Encoded protein: CASSSRDTYNEQFF.

This clonotype was detected many times. The chain employs TRBV7-3 and TRBJ2-6; D may be TRBD2 (6 bases). V shed 1 base and J shed 0 bases, with 13 bases lying between them. Per the germline V gene, CDR1 is SGHTA and CDR2 is FQGTGA. The CDR3 spans 18 residues. The CDR3 is CASSLMAGSSSGANVLTF. CDR3 sequence (DNA): TGTGCCAGCAGCTTAATGGCGGGATCAAGCTCTGGGGCCAACGTCCTGACTTTC. The entire variable domain, with the rest obtained from reference TRBV7-3 and TRBJ2-6, is as follows: GAGVSQTPSNKVTEKGKYVELRCDPISGHTALYWYRQSLGQGPEFLIYFQGTGAADDSGLPNDRFFAVRPEGSVSTLKIQRTERGDSAVYLCASSLMAGSSSGANVLTFGAGSRLTVL.